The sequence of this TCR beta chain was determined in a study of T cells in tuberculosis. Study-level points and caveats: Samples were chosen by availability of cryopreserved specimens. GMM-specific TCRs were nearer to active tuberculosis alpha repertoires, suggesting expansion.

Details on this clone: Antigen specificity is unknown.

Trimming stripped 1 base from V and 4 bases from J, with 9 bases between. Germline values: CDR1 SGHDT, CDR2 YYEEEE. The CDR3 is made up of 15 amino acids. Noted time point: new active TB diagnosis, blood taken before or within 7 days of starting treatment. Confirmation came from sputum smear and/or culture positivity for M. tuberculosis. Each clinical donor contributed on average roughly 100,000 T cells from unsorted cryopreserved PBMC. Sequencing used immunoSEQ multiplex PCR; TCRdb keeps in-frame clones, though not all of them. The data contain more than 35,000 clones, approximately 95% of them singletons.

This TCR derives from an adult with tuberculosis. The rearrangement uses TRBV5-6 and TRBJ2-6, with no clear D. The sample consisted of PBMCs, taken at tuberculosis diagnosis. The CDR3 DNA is TGTGCCAGCAGCTTGTTGCGCAGGGGGGCCAACGTCCTGACTTTC. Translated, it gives CASSLLRRGANVLTF.